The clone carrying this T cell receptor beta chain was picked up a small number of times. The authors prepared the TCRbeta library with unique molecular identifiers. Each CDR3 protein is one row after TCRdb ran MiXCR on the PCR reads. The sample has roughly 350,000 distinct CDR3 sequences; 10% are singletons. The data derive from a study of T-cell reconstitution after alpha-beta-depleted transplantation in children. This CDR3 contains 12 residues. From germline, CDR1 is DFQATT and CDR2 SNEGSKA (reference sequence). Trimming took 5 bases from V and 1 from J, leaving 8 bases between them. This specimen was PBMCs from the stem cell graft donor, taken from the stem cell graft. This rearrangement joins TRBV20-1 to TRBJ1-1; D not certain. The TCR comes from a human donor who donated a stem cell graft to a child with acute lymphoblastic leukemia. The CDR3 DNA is TGCAGTGCTCCCCGGTGGAACACTGAAGCTTTCTTT. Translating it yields CSAPRWNTEAFF.